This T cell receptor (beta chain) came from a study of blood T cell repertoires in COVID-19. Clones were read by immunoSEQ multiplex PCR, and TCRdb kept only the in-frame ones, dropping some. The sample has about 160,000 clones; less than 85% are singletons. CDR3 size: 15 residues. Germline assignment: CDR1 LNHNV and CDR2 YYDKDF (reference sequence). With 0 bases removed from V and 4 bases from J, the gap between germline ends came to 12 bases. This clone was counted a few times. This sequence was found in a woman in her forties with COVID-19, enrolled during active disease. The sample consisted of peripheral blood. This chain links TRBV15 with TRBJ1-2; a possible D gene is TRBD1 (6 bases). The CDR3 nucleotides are TGTGCCACCAGCAGAGATAAAGGCAGGGGCTATGGCTACACCTTC. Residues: CATSRDKGRGYGYTF. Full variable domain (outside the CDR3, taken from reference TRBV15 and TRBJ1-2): DAMVIQNPRYQVTQFGKPVTLSCSQTLNHNVMYWYQQKSSQAPKLLFHYYDKDFNNEADTPDNFQSRRPNTSFCFLDIRSPGLGDTAMYLCATSRDKGRGYGYTFGSGTRLTVV.